The source of this T cell receptor (beta chain) is a study of cytomegalovirus exposure and HLA in healthy donors. Study observations and caveats: Both high specificity and high sensitivity reportedly marked the classifier's diagnosis of cytomegalovirus status. Sequences of the TCR beta chain were said to predict the HLA-A and HLA-B alleles of most subjects accurately.

Germline V gene data show CDR1 as LGHNA and CDR2 as YSLEER. The CDR3 loop spans 16 amino acids. Losses at the gene ends were 0 bases for V and 4 bases for J; bases not matched to a gene: 6. In this sample, this clone turned up once. The antigen is not known. The PCR made use of 60 Vbeta and 13 Jbeta primers. Profiled with immunoSEQ multiplex PCR; TCRdb holds only in-frame clones, not every one. This repertoire shows more than 200,000 clones, 60% to 80% found once; its top ten account for around 1.8%. The sequence was obtained from a man aged 18 to 29 in good health and CMV-seronegative. Material: PBMCs. The rearrangement uses TRBV4-3 and TRBJ1-2; 9 nucleotides match TRBD1. The CDR3 spells CASSQENRGPGYGYTF. The CDR3 DNA reads TGCGCCAGCAGCCAAGAGAACAGGGGGCCTGGCTATGGCTACACCTTC.